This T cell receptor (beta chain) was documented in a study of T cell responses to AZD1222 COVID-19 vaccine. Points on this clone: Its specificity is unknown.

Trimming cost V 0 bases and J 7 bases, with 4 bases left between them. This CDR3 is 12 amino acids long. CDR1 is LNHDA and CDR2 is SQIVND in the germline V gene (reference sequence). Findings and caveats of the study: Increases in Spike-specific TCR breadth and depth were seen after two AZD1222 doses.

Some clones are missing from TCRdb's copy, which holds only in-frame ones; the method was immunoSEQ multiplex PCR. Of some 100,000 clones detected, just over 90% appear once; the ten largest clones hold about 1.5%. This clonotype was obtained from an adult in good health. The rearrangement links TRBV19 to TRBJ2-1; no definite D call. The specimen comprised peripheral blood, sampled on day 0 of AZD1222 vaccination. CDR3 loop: CASSIEGNEQFF. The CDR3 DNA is TGTGCCAGTAGTATAGAGGGGAATGAGCAGTTCTTC. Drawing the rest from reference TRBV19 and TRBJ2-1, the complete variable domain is DGGITQSPKYLFRKEGQNVTLSCEQNLNHDAMYWYRQDPGQGLRLIYYSQIVNDFQKGDIAEGYSVSREKKESFPLTVTSAQKNPTAFYLCASSIEGNEQFFGPGTRLTVL.